A selection of T cell receptor beta chains follows, all from one sample in a study of long-term antiretroviral therapy in people with HIV. This table comes from immunoSEQ multiplex PCR, and its TCRdb copy is limited to in-frame clones, with some not included. Of tens of thousands of clones listed, around 81% were seen once; the top ten hold 7.2%. Sequences were derived from unsorted PBMCs, sampled 1.5 years after starting antiretroviral therapy. The receptors here all came from a man aged 30-40 years with HIV. The CDR3 runs from the conserved cysteine through the conserved F or W. D genes are given only for firm matches. The size entry is marked missing in some rows and otherwise reads once, few, many or a size class.

TRBV28	-	-	TRBJ1-1	CASRRTENTEAFF	TGTGCCAGCAGGAGGACAGAAAACACTGAAGCTTTCTTT
TRBV6-6	-	-	TRBJ2-7	CASSLRSEQYF	TGTGCCAGCAGTTTAAGGTCCGAGCAGTACTTC
TRBV30	few	-	TRBJ1-2	CAWLQVGYTF	TGTGCCTGGTTACAGGTTGGCTACACCTTC
TRBV7-2	few	-	TRBJ2-7	CASSLTSTHGEQYF	TGTGCCAGCAGCTTAACTAGCACCCATGGCGAGCAGTACTTC
TRBV2	-	TRBD2	TRBJ2-7	CASSETAASGTYEQYF	TGTGCCAGCAGTGAAACTGCGGCTAGCGGAACCTACGAGCAGTACTTC
TRBV6-5	-	TRBD2	TRBJ2-3	CASSLAGAGTDTQYF	TGTGCCAGCAGTTTAGCGGGAGCCGGCACAGATACGCAGTATTTT
TRBV4-2	-	-	TRBJ2-7	CASGGTLSSYEQYF	TGTGCCAGCGGGGGGACCTTAAGCTCCTACGAGCAGTACTTC
TRBV21-1	-	-	TRBJ2-1	CASSPRTQLSYNEQFF	TGTGCCAGCAGCCCCCGCACCCAGCTCTCCTACAATGAGCAGTTCTTC
TRBV11-2	-	-	TRBJ2-1	CASSLAGNLIDEQFF	TGTGCCAGCAGCTTAGCAGGGAATCTCATCGATGAGCAGTTCTTC
TRBV10-3	-	TRBD2	TRBJ2-5	CAIRGGETQYF	TGTGCCATCCGGGGGGGAGAGACCCAGTACTTC
TRBV4-2	-	TRBD1	TRBJ2-7	CASSPRDSQPYEQYF	TGTGCCAGCAGCCCCCGGGACAGTCAACCCTACGAGCAGTACTTC
TRBV4-3	few	TRBD2	TRBJ2-4	CASSQDTSRLAEYF	TGCGCCAGCAGCCAAGATACGAGTAGGCTAGCGGAATACTTC
TRBV10-1	-	-	TRBJ1-1	CASTRLGAGNTEAFF	TGCGCCAGCACCAGGTTGGGGGCGGGGAACACTGAAGCTTTCTTT
TRBV30	-	TRBD1	TRBJ1-1	CAWSPTTGGITEAFF	TGTGCCTGGAGTCCAACGACAGGGGGGATCACTGAAGCTTTCTTT
TRBV4-3	-	-	TRBJ2-7	CASSQDLLGEQYF	TGCGCCAGCAGCCAAGATCTTCTTGGAGAGCAGTACTTC
TRBV7-9	once	-	TRBJ1-1	CASSWGSGEGTTEAFF	TGTGCCAGCAGCTGGGGTTCGGGTGAGGGTACCACTGAAGCTTTCTTT
TRBV15	-	-	TRBJ2-7	CATSRLNTQVAPEQYF	TGTGCCACCAGCAGACTTAACACCCAGGTAGCCCCCGAGCAGTACTTC
TRBV27	-	-	TRBJ1-1	CASSLLPGNTEAFF	TGTGCCAGCAGTTTACTCCCGGGAAACACTGAAGCTTTCTTT
TRBV27	-	TRBD1	TRBJ1-2	CASSLNGQDKVGYTF	TGTGCCAGCAGTTTAAACGGACAGGACAAGGTTGGCTACACCTTC
TRBV7-2	-	-	TRBJ2-5	CASTQVGGRETQYF	TGTGCCAGCACCCAGGTTGGGGGACGAGAGACCCAGTACTTC
TRBV27	medium-sized	TRBD1	TRBJ2-5	CASTPGGRQETQYF	TGTGCCAGCACCCCAGGGGGTAGGCAAGAGACCCAGTACTTC
TRBV28	-	-	TRBJ1-2	CASSLGVPPSYTF	TGTGCCAGCAGCTTAGGGGTCCCACCTTCTTACACCTTC
TRBV5-1	-	TRBD1	TRBJ1-2	CASSLGGGQGRKYGYTF	TGCGCCAGCAGCTTGGGGGGGGGACAGGGGCGCAAGTATGGCTACACCTTC
TRBV7-2	-	-	TRBJ1-5	CASAWSSNQPQHF	TGTGCCAGCGCATGGAGCTCCAATCAGCCCCAGCATTTT
TRBV10-3	-	TRBD1	TRBJ1-1	CAISGRQGANTEAFF	TGTGCCATCAGTGGGAGACAGGGGGCGAACACTGAAGCTTTCTTT
TRBV6-5	-	TRBD1	TRBJ1-2	CASSDWTGGSYGYTF	TGTGCCAGCAGCGACTGGACAGGGGGCTCATATGGCTACACCTTC
TRBV7-7	-	TRBD1	TRBJ2-2	CASSPGGSGSGELFF	TGTGCCAGCAGCCCAGGGGGAAGTGGGTCCGGGGAGCTGTTTTTT
TRBV9	-	TRBD1	TRBJ1-1	CASSVSSGQGTEAFF	TGTGCCAGCAGCGTAAGTAGTGGACAGGGCACTGAAGCTTTCTTT
TRBV5-4	few	-	TRBJ2-5	CASSQAAQETQYF	TGTGCCAGCTCCCAAGCGGCCCAAGAGACCCAGTACTTC
TRBV7-2	few	TRBD1	TRBJ1-5	CASSPTGVSNQPQHF	TGTGCCAGCAGCCCTACAGGGGTTAGCAATCAGCCCCAGCATTTT
TRBV6-5	once	TRBD2	TRBJ2-7	CASKLAGAYEQYF	TGTGCCAGCAAATTAGCGGGGGCCTACGAGCAGTACTTC
TRBV30	-	-	TRBJ2-2	CAWSVKGTGELFF	TGTGCCTGGAGTGTTAAGGGCACCGGGGAGCTGTTTTTT
TRBV7-9	-	-	TRBJ2-6	CASSAIDGSHSGANVLTF	TGTGCCAGCAGCGCCATCGACGGCAGTCACTCTGGGGCCAACGTCCTGACTTTC
TRBV6-5	-	-	TRBJ1-5	CASSTDRDSNQPQHF	TGTGCCAGCAGTACAGACCGGGACAGCAATCAGCCCCAGCATTTT
TRBV27	-	TRBD1	TRBJ2-1	CASTGQGAVRNFF	TGTGCCAGCACAGGACAGGGGGCGGTGAGGAACTTCTTC
TRBV11-2	-	-	TRBJ2-7	CASSSSYEQYF	TGTGCCAGCAGCTCCTCATACGAGCAGTACTTC
TRBV7-2	-	-	TRBJ2-5	CASSSGPRVETQYF	TGTGCCAGCAGCTCGGGACCGCGGGTAGAGACCCAGTACTTC
TRBV27	-	TRBD2	TRBJ2-7	CASSWSGGAYEQYF	TGTGCCAGCAGTTGGAGCGGGGGGGCCTACGAGCAGTACTTC
TRBV7-2	once	-	TRBJ1-4	CASSLEVLSSYGEKLFF	TGTGCCAGCAGCTTAGAAGTCTTGAGTTCGTATGGTGAAAAACTGTTTTTT
TRBV10-3	-	TRBD1	TRBJ1-1	CAISEGDQDRGLYTEAFF	TGTGCCATCAGTGAAGGGGATCAAGACAGGGGGCTTTACACTGAAGCTTTCTTT
TRBV27	few	-	TRBJ1-2	CASSVGDGYGYTF	TGTGCCAGCTCCGTTGGCGACGGCTATGGCTACACCTTC
TRBV7-9	few	TRBD1	TRBJ1-2	CASSPTGQVYGYTF	TGTGCCAGCAGCCCAACGGGACAGGTCTATGGCTACACCTTC
TRBV19	-	TRBD1	TRBJ1-2	CASSLSGQVNYGYTF	TGTGCCAGTAGTTTATCGGGACAGGTCAACTATGGCTACACCTTC
TRBV7-2	few	-	TRBJ1-1	CASSFQSGKAFF	TGTGCCAGCAGCTTCCAATCCGGGAAAGCTTTCTTT
TRBV19	-	-	TRBJ1-4	CASSIKRGGLEEKLFF	TGTGCCAGTAGTATAAAGCGCGGCGGTCTGGAGGAAAAACTGTTTTTT
TRBV6-1	-	TRBD1	TRBJ2-7	CASSGPGQASYEQYF	TGTGCCAGCAGTGGCCCGGGACAGGCCTCCTACGAGCAGTACTTC
TRBV28	-	-	TRBJ1-2	CASSRGGQANYGYTF	TGTGCCAGCAGCAGAGGAGGGCAGGCGAACTATGGCTACACCTTC
TRBV10-1	-	-	TRBJ2-5	CASSENVGQETQYF	TGCGCCAGCAGTGAGAATGTGGGACAAGAGACCCAGTACTTC
TRBV6-5	-	-	TRBJ1-5	CASSYSGAWQPQHF	TGTGCCAGCAGTTACAGTGGGGCCTGGCAGCCCCAGCATTTT